The next 10 T cell receptor beta chains were all read from a single sample in a study of T cell responses to AZD1222 COVID-19 vaccine. Measured with immunoSEQ multiplex PCR; TCRdb has only the in-frame clones, and not every one. The sample has 120,000 to 150,000 clones, about nine tenths seen once. Specimen: peripheral blood, collected 28 days after the second AZD1222 dose. These receptors were collected from an adult who received the AZD1222 COVID-19 vaccine.

V is TRBV7-3 and J is TRBJ2-2, with D perhaps matching TRBD2 (6 bases). The V end was cut by 4 bases, the J end by 2 bases, with 14 bases between. Germline V gives CDR1 SGHTA, CDR2 FQGTGA. The CDR3 loop spans 16 amino acids. CDR3 bases: TGTGCCAGCAGCTCCTTGGGACTGGATAACACCGGGGAGCTGTTTTTT. Its protein is CASSSLGLDNTGELFF.

V and J are TRBV7-3 and TRBJ2-4, with TRBD2 matching 14 bases. The germline V gene has CDR1 SGHTA and CDR2 FQGTGA. J was trimmed by 5 bases and V by 3 bases; bases with no gene match: 6. The CDR3 covers 17 residues. In DNA form, the CDR3 reads TGTGCCAGCAGCTTGCCGGGACTAGCGGGAGTGGAAAACATTCAGTACTTC. Translating gives CASSLPGLAGVENIQYF.

This sequence joins TRBV5-1 and TRBJ1-4; D not certain. V lost 9 bases and J 0 bases, leaving 9 bases between the germline ends. Looked up from germline, CDR1 is SGHRS and CDR2 is YFSETQ. The CDR3 spans 13 residues. CDR3 sequence reads: CATRPATNEKLFF. In DNA, the CDR3 is TGCGCCACCCGACCGGCAACTAATGAAAAACTGTTTTTT.

The chain recombines TRBV2 with TRBJ2-1; 13 positions match TRBD2. The CDR3 has 17 amino acids. CDR1 and CDR2 (germline): SNHLY, FYNNEI. Unmatched junction bases numbered 7, after V lost 5 bases and J lost 3 bases. The CDR3 sequence: CASSYRTSGSFYNEQFF. In DNA, the CDR3 is TGTGCCAGCAGTTACAGGACTAGCGGGAGTTTCTACAATGAGCAGTTCTTC.

About this clone: The junction does not match germline at one end; this may be a read error. J is TRBJ2-2 and V is TRBV6-5, with D possibly being TRBD1 or TRBD2 (5 bases each). This CDR3 has 15 residues. CDR1 and CDR2 from the germline V gene are MNHEY and SVGAGI. CDR3 residues: CASIPFPGSTGELFF. CDR3 DNA: TGTGCCAGCATCCCCTTCCCAGGGAGCACCGGGGAGTTGTTTTTT.

The J gene is TRBJ2-7, the V gene TRBV7-2; D not certain. Germline loops: CDR1 SGHTA, CDR2 FQGNSA. The CDR3 loop spans 14 amino acids. V was shortened by 5 bases and J by 3 bases, with 14 bases between the two germline ends. CDR3 DNA: TGTGCCAGCAGCCTTGCTCTCGGAGACTACGAGCAGTACTTC. Translation: CASSLALGDYEQYF.

This clone was seen only a few times. This chain joins TRBV7-2 and TRBJ1-6; 7 positions agree with TRBD1. J lost 9 bases, V lost 7 bases, and 6 bases had no gene match. Per germline, CDR1 SGHTA and CDR2 FQGNSA. The CDR3 has 13 amino acids. CDR3 sequence (DNA): TGTGCCAGCAAGACAGGGTGGGGTTCACCCCTCCACTTT. The encoded protein is CASKTGWGSPLHF. The variable domain in full, with the rest retrieved from reference TRBV7-2 and TRBJ1-6, is GAGVSQSPSNKVTEKGKDVELRCDPISGHTALYWYRQSLGQGLEFLIYFQGNSAPDKSGLPSDRFSAERTGGSVSTLTIQRTQQEDSAVYLCASKTGWGSPLHFGNGTRLTVT.

Only one count was recorded for this clone. This chain connects TRBV3-1 (or the pseudogene TRBV3-2) to TRBJ2-3; TRBD2 matches at 11 bases. The V and J ends lost 4 bases and 4 bases, in that order; junction bases with no gene match: 1. Per the germline V gene, CDR1 is LGHDT and CDR2 is YNNKEL (reference sequence). The CDR3 has 14 residues. The CDR3: CASSPLAGADTQYF. CDR3 nucleotides: TGTGCCAGCAGCCCACTAGCGGGGGCAGATACGCAGTATTTT.

This chain connects TRBV6-5 to TRBJ2-7, with TRBD2 matching over 11 bases. This CDR3 region has 15 residues. Germline V gene data show CDR1 as MNHEY and CDR2 as SVGAGI. Trimming at V came to 6 bases and at J to 4 bases, leaving 8 bases not matched to a gene. The CDR3 nucleotides read TGTGCCAGCAGGGACCGGGGACTAGCGGCATACGAGCAGTACTTC. Protein product: CASRDRGLAAYEQYF.

V is TRBV3-1 (or the pseudogene TRBV3-2) and J is TRBJ2-7; D could derive from TRBD1 or TRBD2 (5 bases each). The CDR3 is 14 residues long. CDR1 and CDR2 from the germline V gene are LGHDT and YNNKEL (reference sequence). Trimming left V 3 bases short and J 7 bases short, with 16 bases between. The CDR3 DNA sequence: TGTGCCAGCAGCCATCAACCGGGACCGGGGGAGCAGTACTTC. It yields the protein CASSHQPGPGEQYF.